The clone carrying this T cell receptor (beta chain) was detected a few times. Antigen unknown. This CDR3 is built from 13 residues. The PCR employed 60 Vbeta primers together with 13 Jbeta primers. The assay was immunoSEQ multiplex PCR, and TCRdb's table has in-frame clones only and misses some. This repertoire shows 130,000 to 150,000 clones, around 78% found once; its top ten account for about 2.5%. This sample is part of a study of cytomegalovirus exposure and HLA in healthy donors. Across the study: Out of about 360 genotyped donors, about 80% belonged to the Caucasian-associated ancestry cluster.

Study results and limitations: More clonal expansion characterized HLA-associated TCR beta chains than equally common others in a later analysis.

This receptor was identified in a male donor in good health and CMV-seronegative. Sequencing was carried out using PBMCs. The chain has TRBV12-2 and TRBJ1-1. TRBV12-2 represents a pseudogene. The CDR3 sequence: CARIGGGGTEAFF. The CDR3 bases are TGTGCAAGGATCGGGGGGGGAGGCACTGAAGCTTTCTTT.